These T cell receptor beta chains were read from a single sample in a study of STAT3 mutations in large granular lymphocyte leukemia. Libraries were prepared by immunoSEQ multiplex PCR; TCRdb keeps only in-frame clonotypes and omits some of them. The profile shows some 10,000 clones, around 89% of them singletons. The sequencing input was peripheral blood mononuclear cells. Source of these receptors: a man between 60 and 75 years old with T-cell large granular lymphocyte leukemia. Some clones in this sample may be carry-over from other donors' samples. The conserved cysteine and the conserved F or W are not part of the CDR3 here. The order of the fields is V gene, D gene, J gene, CDR3 protein. The D gene is left open where the match is weak.

v_gene: TRBV2
d_gene: TRBD2
j_gene: TRBJ2-7
CDR3aa: ASGRLAGGFEQY

v_gene: TRBV5-6
d_gene: -
j_gene: TRBJ2-2
CDR3aa: ASSLDRGRTGELF

v_gene: TRBV10-1
d_gene: -
j_gene: TRBJ2-7
CDR3aa: ASSEWGRNEQY

v_gene: TRBV4-3
d_gene: -
j_gene: TRBJ1-5
CDR3aa: ASSQDRKQPQH

v_gene: TRBV29-1
d_gene: TRBD1
j_gene: TRBJ2-1
CDR3aa: SVAGGQGARNEQF

v_gene: TRBV30
d_gene: -
j_gene: TRBJ1-2
CDR3aa: ARDQRAYGYT

v_gene: TRBV6-1
d_gene: TRBD1
j_gene: TRBJ1-2
CDR3aa: ASSERTGGGFNYGYT

v_gene: TRBV5-4
d_gene: -
j_gene: TRBJ2-3
CDR3aa: ASSLLIDPNTQY

v_gene: TRBV7-9
d_gene: -
j_gene: TRBJ2-7
CDR3aa: ASSLRGDSYEQY

v_gene: TRBV18
d_gene: -
j_gene: TRBJ2-3
CDR3aa: ASSPPAQTQY